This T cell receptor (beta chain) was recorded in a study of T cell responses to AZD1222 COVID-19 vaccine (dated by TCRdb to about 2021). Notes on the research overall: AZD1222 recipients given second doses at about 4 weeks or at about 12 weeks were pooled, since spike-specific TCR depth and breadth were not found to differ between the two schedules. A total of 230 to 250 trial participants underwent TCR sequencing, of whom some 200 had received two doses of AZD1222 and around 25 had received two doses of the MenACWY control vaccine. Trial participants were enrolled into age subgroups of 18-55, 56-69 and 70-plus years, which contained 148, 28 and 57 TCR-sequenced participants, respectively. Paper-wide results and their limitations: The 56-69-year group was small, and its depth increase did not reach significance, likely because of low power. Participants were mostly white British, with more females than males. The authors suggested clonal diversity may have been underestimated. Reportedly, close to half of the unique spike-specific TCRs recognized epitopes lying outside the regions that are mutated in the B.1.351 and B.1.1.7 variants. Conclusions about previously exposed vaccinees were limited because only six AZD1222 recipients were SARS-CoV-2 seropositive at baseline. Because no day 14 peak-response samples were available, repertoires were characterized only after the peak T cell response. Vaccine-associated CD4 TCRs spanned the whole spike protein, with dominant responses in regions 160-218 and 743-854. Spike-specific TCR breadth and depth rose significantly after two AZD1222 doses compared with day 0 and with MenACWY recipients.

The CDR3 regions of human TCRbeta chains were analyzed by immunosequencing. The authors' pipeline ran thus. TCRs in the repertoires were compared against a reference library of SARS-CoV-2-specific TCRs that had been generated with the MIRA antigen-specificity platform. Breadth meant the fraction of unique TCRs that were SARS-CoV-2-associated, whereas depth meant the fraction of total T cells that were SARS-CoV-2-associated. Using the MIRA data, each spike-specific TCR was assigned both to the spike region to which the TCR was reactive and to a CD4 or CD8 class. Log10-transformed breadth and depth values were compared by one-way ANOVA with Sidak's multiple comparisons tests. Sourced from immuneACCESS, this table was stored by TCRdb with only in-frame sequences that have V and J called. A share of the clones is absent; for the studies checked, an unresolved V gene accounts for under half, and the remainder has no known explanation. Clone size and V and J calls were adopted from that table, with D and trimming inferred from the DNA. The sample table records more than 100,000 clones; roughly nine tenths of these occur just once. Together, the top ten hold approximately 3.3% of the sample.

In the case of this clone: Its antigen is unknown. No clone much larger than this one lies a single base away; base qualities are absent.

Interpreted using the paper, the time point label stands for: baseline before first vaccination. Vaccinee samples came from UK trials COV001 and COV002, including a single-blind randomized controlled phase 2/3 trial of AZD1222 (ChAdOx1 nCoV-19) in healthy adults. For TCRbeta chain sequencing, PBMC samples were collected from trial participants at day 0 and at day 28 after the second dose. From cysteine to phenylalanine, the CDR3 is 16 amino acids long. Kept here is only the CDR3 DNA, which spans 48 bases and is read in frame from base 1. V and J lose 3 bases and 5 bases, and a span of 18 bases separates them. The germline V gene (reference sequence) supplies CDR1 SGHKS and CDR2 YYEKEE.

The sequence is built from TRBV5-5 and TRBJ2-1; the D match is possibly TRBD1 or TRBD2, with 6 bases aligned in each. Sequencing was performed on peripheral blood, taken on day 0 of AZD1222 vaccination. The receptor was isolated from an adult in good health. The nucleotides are TGTGCCAGCAGCTCTGTGGGGGGCAATTTCAACAATGAGCAGTTCTTC. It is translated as CASSSVGGNFNNEQFF. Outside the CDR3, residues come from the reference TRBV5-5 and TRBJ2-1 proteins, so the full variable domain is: DAGVTQSPTHLIKTRGQQVTLRCSPISGHKSVSWYQQVLGQGPQFIFQYYEKEERGRGNFPDRFSARQFPNYSSELNVNALLLGDSALYLCASSSVGGNFNNEQFFGPGTRLTVL.